This T cell receptor (beta chain) was found in a study of blood T cell repertoires in COVID-19. The overall study: COVID-19 samples, acute and convalescent, were from the United States, Italy and Spain. In each case, the material was cDNA or gDNA derived from T cells, B-cell-depleted T cells, or PBMCs.

Authors' data handling: Scientists estimated how many nucleated cells there were by amplifying reference gene primers. Sequencing was performed with immunoSEQ multiplex PCR; in TCRdb, only in-frame clones are kept and a portion is missing. V and J calls and clone size are given by that table; D and trimming were obtained from the DNA. The sample yields 100,000 to 150,000 clones, 77% seen once. In its sample, this clone was seen a few times. Sequenced input: peripheral blood. The TCR was taken from a human donor in a cohort sampled during active COVID-19.

CDR3 nucleotide sequence: TGCGCCAGCAGCCCGACAGGGGGCTACGGCTACACCTTC. It codes for CASSPTGGYGYTF. The J gene is TRBJ1-2, the V gene TRBV5-1, with 10 bases that match TRBD1. The trim removed 4 bases at V and 8 bases at J, leaving 5 bases unmatched. Germline assignment: CDR1 SGHRS and CDR2 YFSETQ. The CDR3 is 13 amino acids.